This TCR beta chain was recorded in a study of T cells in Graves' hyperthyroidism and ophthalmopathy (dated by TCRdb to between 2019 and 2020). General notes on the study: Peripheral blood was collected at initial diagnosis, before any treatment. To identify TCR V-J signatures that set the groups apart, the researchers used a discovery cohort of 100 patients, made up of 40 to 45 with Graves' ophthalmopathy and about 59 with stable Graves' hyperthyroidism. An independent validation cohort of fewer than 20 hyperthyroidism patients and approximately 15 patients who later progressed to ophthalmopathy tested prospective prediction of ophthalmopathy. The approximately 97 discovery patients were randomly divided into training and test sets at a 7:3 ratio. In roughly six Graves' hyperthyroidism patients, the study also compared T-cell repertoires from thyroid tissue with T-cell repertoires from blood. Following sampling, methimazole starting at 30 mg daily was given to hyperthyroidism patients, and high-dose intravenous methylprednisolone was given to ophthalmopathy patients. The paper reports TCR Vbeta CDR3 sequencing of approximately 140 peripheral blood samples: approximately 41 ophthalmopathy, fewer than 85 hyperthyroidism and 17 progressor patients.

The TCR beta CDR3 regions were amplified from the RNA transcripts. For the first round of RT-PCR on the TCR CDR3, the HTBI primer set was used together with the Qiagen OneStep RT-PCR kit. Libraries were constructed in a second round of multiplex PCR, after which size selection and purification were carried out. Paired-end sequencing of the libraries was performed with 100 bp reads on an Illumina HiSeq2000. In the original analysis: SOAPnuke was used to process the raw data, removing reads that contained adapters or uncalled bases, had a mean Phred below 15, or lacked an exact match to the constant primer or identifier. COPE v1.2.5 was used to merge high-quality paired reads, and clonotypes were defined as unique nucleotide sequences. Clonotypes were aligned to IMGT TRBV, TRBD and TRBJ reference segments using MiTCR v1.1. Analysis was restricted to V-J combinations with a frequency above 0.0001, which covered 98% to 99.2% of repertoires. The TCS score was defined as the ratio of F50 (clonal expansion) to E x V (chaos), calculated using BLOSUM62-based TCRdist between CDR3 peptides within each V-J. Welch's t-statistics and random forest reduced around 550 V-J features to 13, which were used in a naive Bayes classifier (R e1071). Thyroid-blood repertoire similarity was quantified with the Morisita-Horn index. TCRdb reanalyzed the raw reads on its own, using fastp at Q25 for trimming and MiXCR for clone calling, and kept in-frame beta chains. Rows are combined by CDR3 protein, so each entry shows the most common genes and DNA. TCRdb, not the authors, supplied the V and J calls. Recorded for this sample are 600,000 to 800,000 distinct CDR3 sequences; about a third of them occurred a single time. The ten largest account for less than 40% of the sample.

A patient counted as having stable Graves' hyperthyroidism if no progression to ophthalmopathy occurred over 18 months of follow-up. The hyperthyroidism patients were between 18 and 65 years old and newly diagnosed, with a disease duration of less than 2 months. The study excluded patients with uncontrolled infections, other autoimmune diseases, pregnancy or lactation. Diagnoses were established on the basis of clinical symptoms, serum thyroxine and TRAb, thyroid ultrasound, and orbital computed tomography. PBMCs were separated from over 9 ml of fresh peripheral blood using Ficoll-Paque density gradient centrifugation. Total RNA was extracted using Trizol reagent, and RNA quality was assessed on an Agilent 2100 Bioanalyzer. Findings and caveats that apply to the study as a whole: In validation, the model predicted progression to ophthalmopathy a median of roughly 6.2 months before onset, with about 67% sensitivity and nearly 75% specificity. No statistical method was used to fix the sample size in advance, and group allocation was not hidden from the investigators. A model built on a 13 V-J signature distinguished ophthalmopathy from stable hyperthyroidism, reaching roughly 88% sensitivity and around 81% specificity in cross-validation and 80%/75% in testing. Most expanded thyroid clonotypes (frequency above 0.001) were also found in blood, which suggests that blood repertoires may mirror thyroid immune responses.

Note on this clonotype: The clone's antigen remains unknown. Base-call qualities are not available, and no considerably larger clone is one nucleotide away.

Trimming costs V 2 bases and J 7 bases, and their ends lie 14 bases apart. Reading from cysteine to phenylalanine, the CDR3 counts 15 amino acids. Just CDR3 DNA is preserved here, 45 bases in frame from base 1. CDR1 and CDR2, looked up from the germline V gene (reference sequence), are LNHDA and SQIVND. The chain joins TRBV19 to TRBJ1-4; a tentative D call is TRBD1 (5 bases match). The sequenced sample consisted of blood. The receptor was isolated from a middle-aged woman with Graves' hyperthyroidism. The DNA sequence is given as TGTGCCAGTAGTATAACGGGGGGTTGGGGTGAAAAACTGTTTTTT. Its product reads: CASSITGGWGEKLFF.